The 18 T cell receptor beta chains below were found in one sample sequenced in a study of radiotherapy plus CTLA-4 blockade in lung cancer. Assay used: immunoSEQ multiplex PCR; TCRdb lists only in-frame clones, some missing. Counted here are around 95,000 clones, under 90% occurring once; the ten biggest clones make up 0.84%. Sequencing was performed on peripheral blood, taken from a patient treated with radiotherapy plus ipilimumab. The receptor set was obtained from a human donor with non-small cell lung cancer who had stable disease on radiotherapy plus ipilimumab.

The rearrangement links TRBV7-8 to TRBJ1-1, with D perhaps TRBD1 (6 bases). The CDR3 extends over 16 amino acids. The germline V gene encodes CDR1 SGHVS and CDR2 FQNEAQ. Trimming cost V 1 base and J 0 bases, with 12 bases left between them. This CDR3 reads CASSLEAGAMNTEAFF. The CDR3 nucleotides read TGTGCCAGCAGCTTAGAGGCAGGGGCAATGAACACTGAAGCTTTCTTT.

CDR3 bases: TGCGCCAGCAGCTTAAGCCAGGCGTCCTACGAGCAGTACTTC. This gives the protein CASSLSQASYEQYF. This rearrangement joins TRBV5-1 to TRBJ2-7; no clear D. Germline CDR1 and CDR2: SGHRS and YFSETQ. This CDR3 region has 14 residues. The V end was cut by 2 bases, the J end by 1 base, with 10 bases between.

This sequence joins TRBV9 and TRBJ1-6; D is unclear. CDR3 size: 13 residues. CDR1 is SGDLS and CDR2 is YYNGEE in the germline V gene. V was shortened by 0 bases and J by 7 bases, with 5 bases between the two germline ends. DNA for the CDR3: TGTGCCAGCAGCGTAGGGAAAAATTCACCCCTCCACTTT. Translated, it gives CASSVGKNSPLHF.

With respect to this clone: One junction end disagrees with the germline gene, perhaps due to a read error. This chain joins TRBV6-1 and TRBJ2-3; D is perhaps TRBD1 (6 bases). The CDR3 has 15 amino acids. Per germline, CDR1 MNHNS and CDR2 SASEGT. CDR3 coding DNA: TGTGCCAGCGGTGACTCGACAGGAACCACAGATACGCAGTATTTT. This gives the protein CASGDSTGTTDTQYF.

In DNA form, the CDR3 reads TGTGCCAGCCGGGGAGGTATCACAGATACGCAGTATTTT. It is translated as CASRGGITDTQYF. This chain connects TRBV9 to TRBJ2-3, with D possibly being TRBD2 (6 bases). V gave up 7 bases and J gave up 2 bases, with 11 bases separating them. CDR3 length: 13 residues. CDR1 is SGDLS, CDR2 YYNGEE, per germline.

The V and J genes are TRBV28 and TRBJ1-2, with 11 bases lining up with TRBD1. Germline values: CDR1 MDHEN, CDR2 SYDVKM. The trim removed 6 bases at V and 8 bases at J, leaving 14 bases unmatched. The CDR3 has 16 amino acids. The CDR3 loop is CASSPPLGQGAFGYTF. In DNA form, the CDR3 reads TGTGCCAGCAGCCCCCCTCTTGGACAGGGGGCATTCGGCTACACCTTC.

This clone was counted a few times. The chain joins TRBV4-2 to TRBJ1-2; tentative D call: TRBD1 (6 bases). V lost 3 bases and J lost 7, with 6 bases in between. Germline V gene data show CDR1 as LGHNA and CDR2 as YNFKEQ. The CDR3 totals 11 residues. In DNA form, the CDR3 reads TGTGCCAGCAGCCACAGGGGTGGCTACACCTTC. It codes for CASSHRGGYTF.

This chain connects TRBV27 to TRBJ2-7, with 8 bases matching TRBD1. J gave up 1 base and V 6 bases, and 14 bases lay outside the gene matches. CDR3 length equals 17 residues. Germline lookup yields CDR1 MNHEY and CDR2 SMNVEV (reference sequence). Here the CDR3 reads CASSPARGLGGSYEQYF. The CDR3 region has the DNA TGTGCCAGCAGCCCGGCCAGGGGGCTGGGAGGATCCTACGAGCAGTACTTC.

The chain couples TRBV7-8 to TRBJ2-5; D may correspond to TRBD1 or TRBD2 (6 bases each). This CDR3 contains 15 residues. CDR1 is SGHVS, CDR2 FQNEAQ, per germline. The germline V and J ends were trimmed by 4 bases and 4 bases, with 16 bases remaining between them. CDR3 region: CASSSPWGAVETQYF. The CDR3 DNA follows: TGTGCCAGCAGCTCCCCGTGGGGGGCGGTAGAGACCCAGTACTTC.

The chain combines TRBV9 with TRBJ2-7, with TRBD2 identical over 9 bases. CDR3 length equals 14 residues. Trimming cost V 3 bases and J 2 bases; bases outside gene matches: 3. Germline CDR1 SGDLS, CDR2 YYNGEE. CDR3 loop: CASSASGGPYEQYF. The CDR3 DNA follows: TGTGCCAGCAGCGCCAGCGGGGGGCCCTACGAGCAGTACTTC.

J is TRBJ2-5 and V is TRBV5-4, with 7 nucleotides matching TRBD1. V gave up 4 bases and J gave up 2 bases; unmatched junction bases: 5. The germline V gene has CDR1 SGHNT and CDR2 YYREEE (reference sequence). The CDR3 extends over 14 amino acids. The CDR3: CASSEGQIQETQYF. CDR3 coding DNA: TGTGCCAGCAGCGAGGGACAGATACAAGAGACCCAGTACTTC.

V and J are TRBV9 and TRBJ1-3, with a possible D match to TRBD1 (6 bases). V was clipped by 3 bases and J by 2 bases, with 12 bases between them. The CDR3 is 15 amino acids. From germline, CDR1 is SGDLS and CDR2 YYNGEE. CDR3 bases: TGTGCCAGCAGCGCCATACAGGGCCCTGGAAACACCATATATTTT. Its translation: CASSAIQGPGNTIYF.

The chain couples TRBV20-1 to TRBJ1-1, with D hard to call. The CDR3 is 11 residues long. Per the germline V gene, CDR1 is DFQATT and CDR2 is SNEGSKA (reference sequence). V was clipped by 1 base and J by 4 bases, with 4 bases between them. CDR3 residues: CSARAGTEAFF. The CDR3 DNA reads TGCAGTGCTAGAGCGGGCACTGAAGCTTTCTTT.

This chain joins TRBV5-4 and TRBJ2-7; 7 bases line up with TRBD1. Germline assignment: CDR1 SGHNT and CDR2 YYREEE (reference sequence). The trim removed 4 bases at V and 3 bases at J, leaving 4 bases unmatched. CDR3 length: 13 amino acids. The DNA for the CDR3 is TGTGCCAGCAGCCTCGACAGGGTCTACGAGCAGTACTTC. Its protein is CASSLDRVYEQYF.

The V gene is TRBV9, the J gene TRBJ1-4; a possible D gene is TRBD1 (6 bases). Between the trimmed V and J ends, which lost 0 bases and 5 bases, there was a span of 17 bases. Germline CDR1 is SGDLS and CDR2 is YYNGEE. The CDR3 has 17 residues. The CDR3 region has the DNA TGTGCCAGCAGCGTAGGGGGGGCGGCTGTCGTGAATGAAAAACTGTTTTTT. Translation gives CASSVGGAAVVNEKLFF.

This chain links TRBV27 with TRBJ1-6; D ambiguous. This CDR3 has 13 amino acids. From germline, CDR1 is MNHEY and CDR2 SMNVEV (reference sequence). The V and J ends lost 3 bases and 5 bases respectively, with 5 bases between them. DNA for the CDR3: TGTGCCAGCAGTTTTTCGAATAATTCACCCCTCCACTTT. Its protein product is CASSFSNNSPLHF.

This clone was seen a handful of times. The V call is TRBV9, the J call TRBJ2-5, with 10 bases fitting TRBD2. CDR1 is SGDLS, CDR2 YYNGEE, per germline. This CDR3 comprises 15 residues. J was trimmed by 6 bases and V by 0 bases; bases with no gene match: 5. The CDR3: CASSVAAGGHQTQYF. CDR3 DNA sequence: TGTGCCAGCAGCGTAGCAGCGGGGGGGCATCAGACCCAGTACTTC.

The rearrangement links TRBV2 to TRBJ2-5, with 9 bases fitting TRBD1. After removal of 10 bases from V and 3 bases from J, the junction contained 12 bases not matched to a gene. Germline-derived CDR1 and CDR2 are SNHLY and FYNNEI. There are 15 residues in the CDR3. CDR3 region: CANERGQGHKETQYF. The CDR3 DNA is TGTGCCAACGAAAGGGGACAGGGCCATAAAGAGACCCAGTACTTC.